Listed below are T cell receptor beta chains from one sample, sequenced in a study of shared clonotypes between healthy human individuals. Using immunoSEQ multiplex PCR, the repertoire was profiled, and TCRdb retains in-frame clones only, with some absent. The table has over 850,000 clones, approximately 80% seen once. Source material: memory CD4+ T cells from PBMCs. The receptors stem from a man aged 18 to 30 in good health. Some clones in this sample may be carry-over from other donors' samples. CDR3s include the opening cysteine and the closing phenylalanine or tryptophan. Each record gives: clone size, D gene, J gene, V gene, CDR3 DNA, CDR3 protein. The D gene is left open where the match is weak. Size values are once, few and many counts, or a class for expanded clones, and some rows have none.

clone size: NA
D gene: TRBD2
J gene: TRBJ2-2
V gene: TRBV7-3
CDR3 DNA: TGTGCCAGCAGCTTGAGTAGCGGGAGTTTCGGGGAGCTGTTTTTT
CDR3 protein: CASSLSSGSFGELFF

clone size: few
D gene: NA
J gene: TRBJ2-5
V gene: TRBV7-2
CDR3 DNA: TGTGCCAGCAGCTTCGAGACCCAGTACTTC
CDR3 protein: CASSFETQYF

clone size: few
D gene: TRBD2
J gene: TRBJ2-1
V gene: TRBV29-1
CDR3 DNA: TGCAGCGTTGGGGGCGGGAGGGATGGGTCCTACAATGAGCAGTTCTTC
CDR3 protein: CSVGGGRDGSYNEQFF

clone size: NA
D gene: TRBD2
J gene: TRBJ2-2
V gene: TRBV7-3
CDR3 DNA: TGTGCCAGCAGCCCCAGCGGGGGAGGTACCGGGGAGCTGTTTTTT
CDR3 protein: CASSPSGGGTGELFF

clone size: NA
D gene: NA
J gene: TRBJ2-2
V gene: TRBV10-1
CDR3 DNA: TGCGCCAGCGGCCGGGGTAGCGGGAACACCGGGGAGCTGTTTTTT
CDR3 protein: CASGRGSGNTGELFF

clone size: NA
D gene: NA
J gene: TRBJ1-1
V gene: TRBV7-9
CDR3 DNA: TGTGCCAGCAGCTCCGTTGTAACTGAAGCTTTCTTT
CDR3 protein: CASSSVVTEAFF

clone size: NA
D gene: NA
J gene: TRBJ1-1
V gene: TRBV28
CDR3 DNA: TGTGCCACCTATCCTCCCCCCGGACACCAGAACACTGAAGCTTTCTTT
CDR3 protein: CATYPPPGHQNTEAFF

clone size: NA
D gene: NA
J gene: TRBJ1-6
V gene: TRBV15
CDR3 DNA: TGTGCCACCAGCAGAGATCCCCGCCGAGACGGTTATAATTCACCCCTCCACTTT
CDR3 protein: CATSRDPRRDGYNSPLHF

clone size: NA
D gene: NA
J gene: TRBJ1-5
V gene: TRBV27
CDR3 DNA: TGTGCCAGCAGTTGGGGGCCCCTCGGTAACAATCAGCCCCAGCATTTT
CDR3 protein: CASSWGPLGNNQPQHF

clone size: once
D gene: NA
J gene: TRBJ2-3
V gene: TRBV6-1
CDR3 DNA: TGTGCCACCACAGGGTCTCCCTCCACAGATACGCAGTATTTT
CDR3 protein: CATTGSPSTDTQYF

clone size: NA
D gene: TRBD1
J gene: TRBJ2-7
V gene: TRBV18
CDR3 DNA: TGTGCCAGCTCACCCGGGACAGGAGCCTACGAGCAGTACTTC
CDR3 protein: CASSPGTGAYEQYF

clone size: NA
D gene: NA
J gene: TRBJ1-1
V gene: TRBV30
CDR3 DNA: TGTGCCTGGAGTCGAGGCGAGAGCACTGAAGCTTTCTTT
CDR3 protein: CAWSRGESTEAFF

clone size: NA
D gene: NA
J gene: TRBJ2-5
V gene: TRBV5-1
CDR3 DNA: TGCGCCAGCAGCTTTAAGGTACGAGAGACCCAGTACTTC
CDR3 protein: CASSFKVRETQYF

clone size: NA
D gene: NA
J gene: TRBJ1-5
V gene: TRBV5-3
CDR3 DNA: TGTGCCAGAAGCTTGTATCTGGTCCTTGATTCGTCCCACCTTAGCAATCAGCCCCAGCATTTT
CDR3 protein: CARSLYLVLDSSHLSNQPQHF

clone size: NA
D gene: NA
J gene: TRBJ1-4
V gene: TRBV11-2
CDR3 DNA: TGTGCCAGCAGCGTCAGGACCCTAGATGGAGAAAAACTGTTTTTT
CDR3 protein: CASSVRTLDGEKLFF

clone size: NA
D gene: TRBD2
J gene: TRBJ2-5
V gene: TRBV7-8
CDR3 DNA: TGTGCCAGCAGCTCTCGACTAGCGGGAGGAGAGACCCAGTACTTC
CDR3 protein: CASSSRLAGGETQYF

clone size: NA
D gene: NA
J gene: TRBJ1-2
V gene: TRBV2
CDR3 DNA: TGTGCCAGCGCCGGGTCCACAATTAATGGCTACACCTTC
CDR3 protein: CASAGSTINGYTF

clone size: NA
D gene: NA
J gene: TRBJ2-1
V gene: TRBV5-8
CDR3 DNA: TGTGCCAGCAGCTTGGGGGGACATCGCAATGAGCAGTTCTTC
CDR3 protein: CASSLGGHRNEQFF

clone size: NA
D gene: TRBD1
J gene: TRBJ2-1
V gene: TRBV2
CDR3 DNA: TGTGCCAGCAGTGACAGGGGGCCGGCCAATGAGCAGTTCTTC
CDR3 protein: CASSDRGPANEQFF

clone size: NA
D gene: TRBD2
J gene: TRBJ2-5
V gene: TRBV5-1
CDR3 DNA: TGCGCCAGCAGCTTGGTGGCGGGAGAGGGAGAGACCCAGTACTTC
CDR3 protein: CASSLVAGEGETQYF

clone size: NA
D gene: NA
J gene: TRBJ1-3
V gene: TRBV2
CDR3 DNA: TGTGCCAGCAGCGGAGTAGGGCCTGGAAACACCATATATTTT
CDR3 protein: CASSGVGPGNTIYF

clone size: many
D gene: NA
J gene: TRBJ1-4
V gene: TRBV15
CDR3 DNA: TGTGCCACCAGCTCGTTACAGTTTAATGAAAAACTGTTTTTT
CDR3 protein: CATSSLQFNEKLFF

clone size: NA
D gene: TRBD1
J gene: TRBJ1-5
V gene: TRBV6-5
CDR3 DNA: TGTGCCAGCAGGGGCCCAGGGGGGGAAAATCAGCCCCAGCATTTT
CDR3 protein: CASRGPGGENQPQHF

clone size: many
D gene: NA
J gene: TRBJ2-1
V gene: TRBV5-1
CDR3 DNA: TGCGCCAGCAGTAAGGCGATAGGGAACAATGAGCAGTTCTTC
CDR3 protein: CASSKAIGNNEQFF

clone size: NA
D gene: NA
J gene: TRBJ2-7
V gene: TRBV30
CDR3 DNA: TGTGCCTGGAGTCACGGGAACTATAAAACCTTC
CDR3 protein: CAWSHGNYKTF